This T cell receptor beta chain originates from a study of shared clonotypes between healthy human individuals. This clone appeared once. Its specificity is unknown. Findings and limits, study-wide: Inspection by rarefaction showed sorted-subset sequencing to be incomplete despite large depth.

The V gene end was trimmed by 7 bases and the J gene end by 2 bases; junction bases not matched to a gene: 7. Per the germline V gene, CDR1 is MNHNS and CDR2 is SASEGT. The CDR3 runs to 14 residues. The table came from immunoSEQ multiplex PCR; TCRdb's copy has only in-frame clones and leaves some out. The profile covers about 1.1 million clones, with 60% to 80% appearing a single time and almost 0.9% taken by the ten largest. J is TRBJ2-7 and V is TRBV6-1; 8 nucleotides align to TRBD2. The clonotype originates from a man between 18 and 35 years old in good health. Some clones in this sample may be carry-over from other donors' samples. The sample was memory CD4+ T cells from PBMCs. Subset given: CD45RA-negative fraction. CDR3 bases: TGTGCCAGCAACCAAGAAGCGGGAGCCTACGAGCAGTACTTC. It codes for CASNQEAGAYEQYF.